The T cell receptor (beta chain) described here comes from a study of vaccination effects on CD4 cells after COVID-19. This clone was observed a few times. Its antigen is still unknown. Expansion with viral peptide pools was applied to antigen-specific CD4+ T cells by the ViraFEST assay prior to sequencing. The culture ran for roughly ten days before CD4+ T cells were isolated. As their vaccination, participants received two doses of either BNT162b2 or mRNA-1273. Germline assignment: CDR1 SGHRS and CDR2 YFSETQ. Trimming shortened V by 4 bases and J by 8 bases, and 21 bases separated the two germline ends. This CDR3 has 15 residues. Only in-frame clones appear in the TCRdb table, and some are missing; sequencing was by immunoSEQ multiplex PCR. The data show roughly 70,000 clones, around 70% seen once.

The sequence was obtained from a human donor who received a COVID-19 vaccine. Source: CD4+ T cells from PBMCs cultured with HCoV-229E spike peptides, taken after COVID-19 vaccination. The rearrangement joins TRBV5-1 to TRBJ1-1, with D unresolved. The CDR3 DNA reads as TGCGCCAGCAGCGAGGCAGGCCCCCTGGAGGGAGAAGCTTTCTTT. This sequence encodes CASSEAGPLEGEAFF.